The 18 T cell receptor beta chains reported below all come from one sample, sequenced in a study of post-analysis software for immune sequencing data. Their antigens remain unidentified. TCR beta libraries were prepared from cDNA with unique molecular identifiers. TCRdb processed the PCR reads anew with MiXCR; each CDR3 protein has one entry. The sample contains hundreds of thousands of distinct CDR3 sequences, approximately 60% of which appear only once. Study results and caveats: Patients showed TRBV5-6, TRBV5-1 and TRBV20-1 among five TRBV segments more frequent than in controls.

The sample was blood. The receptors were gathered from a girl between 2 and 10 years old with multiple sclerosis.

This chain connects TRBV6-6 to TRBJ1-6; D is unresolved. Looked up from germline, CDR1 is MNHNY and CDR2 is SVGAGI (reference sequence). The CDR3 runs 16 residues. V lost 6 bases to trimming and J lost 0 bases, with 12 bases between them. As DNA, the CDR3 is TGTGCCAGCAGGCTTGGACGGGGCTCCTATAATTCACCCCTCCACTTT. Its translation is CASRLGRGSYNSPLHF.

This clonotype is a singleton in its sample. The rearrangement links TRBV20-1 to TRBJ1-2, with a weak D call TRBD1 (5 bases). Germline V gene lookup returns CDR1 DFQATT and CDR2 SNEGSKA (reference sequence). The CDR3 has 13 amino acids. V lost 4 bases, J lost 4 bases, and 13 bases lay in between. DNA of the CDR3: TGCAGTGCTAAGGCGGCAGGGATCTATGGCTACACCTTC. This translates into CSAKAAGIYGYTF.

This chain uses TRBV7-2 with TRBJ1-5; D is ambiguous. Germline assignment: CDR1 SGHTA and CDR2 FQGNSA. V was cut by 7 bases and J by 5 bases, with 15 bases left in between. The CDR3 consists of 14 residues. CDR3 sequence (DNA): TGTGCCAGCACCTTCCTAAGGAGCCATCAGCCCCAGCATTTT. Encoded protein: CASTFLRSHQPQHF.

This rearrangement joins TRBV12-3 or TRBV12-4 to TRBJ1-2; a possible D gene is TRBD1 (6 bases). Trimming pared 5 bases from V and 4 bases from J, leaving 17 bases between. CDR3 length: 15 amino acids. The CDR3 sequence: CASSLIDRFLYGYTF. The CDR3 DNA sequence: TGTGCCAGCAGTCTAATCGACAGGTTCCTCTATGGCTACACCTTC.

Turning to this clonotype: Germline and junction disagree at one end, which may indicate a read error. The V and J genes are TRBV7-9 and TRBJ1-1; 7 nucleotides match TRBD1. The CDR3 consists of 14 residues. Germline-derived CDR1 and CDR2 are SEHNR and FQNEAQ (reference sequence). DNA of the CDR3: TGTGCCAGCAGCTTCTCAGGGGGGAACGCTGAAGCTTTCTTT. As protein: CASSFSGGNAEAFF.

This clonotype was counted a few times. V usage is TRBV12-3 or TRBV12-4 and J usage is TRBJ2-1; TRBD2 aligns across 9 bases. The ends lost 6 bases at V and 3 bases at J; junction bases unmatched: 9. The CDR3 runs to 16 residues. CDR3 nucleotides: TGTGCCAGCAGAGATAGCGGGAGCGATAACTACAATGAGCAGTTCTTC. This translates into CASRDSGSDNYNEQFF.

The chain is built from TRBV10-3 and TRBJ2-3; 8 positions match TRBD2. Germline CDR1 is ENHRY and CDR2 is SYGVKD. V lost 3 bases and J lost 4; bases outside the gene matches: 12. This CDR3 has 17 amino acids. The CDR3 bases are TGTGCCATCAGTGAATGGATGAGCGGGAGTTCATCAGATACGCAGTATTTT. Translating it yields CAISEWMSGSSSDTQYF.

This chain connects TRBV6-5 to TRBJ2-7, with 9 nucleotides matching TRBD2. V gave up 3 bases and J gave up 1 base; unmatched junction bases: 7. Germline V gene data show CDR1 as MNHEY and CDR2 as SVGAGI. The CDR3 has 16 amino acids. CDR3 bases: TGTGCCAGCAGTTATTTTGGCGGGAGGGCTTCCTACGAGCAGTACTTC. Protein sequence: CASSYFGGRASYEQYF.

This chain connects TRBV7-8 to TRBJ2-1; 7 bases are shared with TRBD1. Germline V gene sequence: CDR1 SGHVS, CDR2 FQNEAQ. The length of the CDR3 is 14 residues. Trimming at V came to 2 bases and at J to 15 bases, leaving 13 bases not matched to a gene. In DNA form, the CDR3 reads TGTGCCAGCAGCTTACTAACCAGGGGGATGAGCCTGTTCTTC. Amino acids: CASSLLTRGMSLFF.

The rearrangement uses TRBV3-1 and TRBJ1-2; no definite D call. CDR3 length: 14 residues. Per germline, CDR1 LGHDT and CDR2 YNNKEL (reference sequence). The V end was cut by 4 bases, the J end by 4 bases, with 13 bases between. The CDR3 protein is CASSPRSNFYGYTF. In DNA, the CDR3 is TGTGCCAGCAGCCCCCGATCCAATTTCTATGGCTACACCTTC.

This clonotype was found a few times. The genes are TRBV12-3 or TRBV12-4 and TRBJ2-5; TRBD1 agrees at 7 bases. The CDR3 extends over 14 amino acids. The trim removed 1 base at V and 3 bases at J, leaving 2 bases unmatched. The CDR3, as DNA: TGTGCCAGCAGTTTAGGGGGACAGAAAGAGACCCAGTACTTC. Protein product: CASSLGGQKETQYF.

In regard to this clonotype: This clone may be a read error of a much larger clone one base away. In DNA form, the CDR3 reads TGCAGCGTTGATTGGGCAGGCGGTACGCAGTATTTT. It specifies CSVDWAGGTQYF. The V gene is TRBV29-1, the J gene TRBJ2-3; D remains ambiguous. Trimming removed 3 bases at V and 8 bases at J, with 12 bases between. In germline, CDR1 is SQVTM, CDR2 ANQGSEA. The CDR3 is 12 residues long.

This clonotype has only a few counts. The chain is built from TRBV20-1 and TRBJ1-2; D unresolved. Germline CDR1 is DFQATT and CDR2 is SNEGSKA (reference sequence). Trimming shortened V by 6 bases and J by 3 bases, and 8 bases separated the two germline ends. The CDR3 spans 11 residues. The CDR3 DNA follows: TGCAGTGCAGACACCTACTATGGCTACACCTTC. Translation gives CSADTYYGYTF.

The V and J genes are TRBV2 and TRBJ1-2; D gene uncertain. Germline values: CDR1 SNHLY, CDR2 FYNNEI. V was trimmed by 6 bases and J by 9 bases, leaving 14 bases between them. The CDR3 has 12 amino acids. The CDR3 spells CASSPGYDRYTF. DNA of the CDR3: TGTGCCAGCAGCCCGGGCTACGACCGCTACACCTTC.

Comment on this clonotype: At one of its ends the junction is not consistent with the germline gene, which may arise from a read error. The chain couples TRBV20-1 to TRBJ2-3, with a weak D call TRBD2 (5 bases). Germline CDR1 is DFQATT and CDR2 is SNEGSKA (reference sequence). The CDR3 consists of 14 residues. The CDR3 loop is CSARDSLGTDTQYF. The CDR3 bases are TGCAGTGCTAGGGACTCCCTGGGCACGGATACGCAGTATTTT.

The genes are TRBV25-1 and TRBJ1-1; 7 bases are shared with TRBD1. Germline-derived CDR1 and CDR2 are MGHDK and SYGVNS. Trimming cost V 6 bases and J 1 base; bases outside gene matches: 5. The CDR3 runs to 14 residues. The CDR3 DNA reads as TGTGCCAGCAGGTTGACAGGGACGAACACTGAAGCTTTCTTT. Encoded protein: CASRLTGTNTEAFF.

This chain links TRBV7-2 with TRBJ2-1; unclear D gene. The CDR3 sequence is 14 residues long. The germline V gene encodes CDR1 SGHTA and CDR2 FQGNSA. V dropped 5 bases and J dropped 8 bases, with 16 bases sitting between them. The CDR3 reads CASSPTALSDEQFF. Written as DNA, the CDR3 is TGTGCCAGCAGCCCCACGGCCCTAAGCGATGAGCAGTTCTTC.

This chain links TRBV7-2 with TRBJ2-7; no clear D. Trimming shortened V by 5 bases and J by 5 bases, and 19 bases separated the two germline ends. The V gene's germline CDR1 is SGHTA and CDR2 FQGNSA. The CDR3 is made up of 15 amino acids. The CDR3 region has the DNA TGTGCCAGCAGCCAGACGGGCGCTGGTGGGCACGAGCAGTACTTC. Protein sequence: CASSQTGAGGHEQYF. Looking up the rest from reference TRBV7-2 and TRBJ2-7 gives the full variable domain: GAGVSQSPSNKVTEKGKDVELRCDPISGHTALYWYRQSLGQGLEFLIYFQGNSAPDKSGLPSDRFSAERTGGSVSTLTIQRTQQEDSAVYLCASSQTGAGGHEQYFGPGTRLTVT.